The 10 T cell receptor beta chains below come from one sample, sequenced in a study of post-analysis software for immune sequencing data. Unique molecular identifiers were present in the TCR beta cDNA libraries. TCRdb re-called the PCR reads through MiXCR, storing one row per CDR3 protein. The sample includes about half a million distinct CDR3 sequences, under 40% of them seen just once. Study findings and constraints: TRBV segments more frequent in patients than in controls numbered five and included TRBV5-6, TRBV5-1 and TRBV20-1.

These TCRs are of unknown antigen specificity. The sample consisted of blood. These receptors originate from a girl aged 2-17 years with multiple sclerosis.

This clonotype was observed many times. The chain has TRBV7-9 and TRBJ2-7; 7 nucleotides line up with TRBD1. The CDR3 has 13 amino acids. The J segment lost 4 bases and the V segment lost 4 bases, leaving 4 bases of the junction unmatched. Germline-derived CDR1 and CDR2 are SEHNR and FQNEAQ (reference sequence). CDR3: CASSSGQYYEQYF. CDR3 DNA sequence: TGTGCCAGCAGCTCGGGACAGTATTACGAGCAGTACTTC.

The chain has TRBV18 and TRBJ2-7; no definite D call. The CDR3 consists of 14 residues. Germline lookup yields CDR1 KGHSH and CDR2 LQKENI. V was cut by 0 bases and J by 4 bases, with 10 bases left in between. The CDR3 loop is CASSPPYTPYEQYF. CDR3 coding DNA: TGTGCCAGCTCACCACCCTATACCCCTTACGAGCAGTACTTC.

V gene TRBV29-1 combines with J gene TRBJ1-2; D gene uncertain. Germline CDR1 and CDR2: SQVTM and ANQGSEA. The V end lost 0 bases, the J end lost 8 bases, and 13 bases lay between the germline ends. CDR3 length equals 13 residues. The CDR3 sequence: CSVEDLVLSGYTF. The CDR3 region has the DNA TGCAGCGTTGAAGATCTCGTCCTTTCGGGCTACACCTTC.

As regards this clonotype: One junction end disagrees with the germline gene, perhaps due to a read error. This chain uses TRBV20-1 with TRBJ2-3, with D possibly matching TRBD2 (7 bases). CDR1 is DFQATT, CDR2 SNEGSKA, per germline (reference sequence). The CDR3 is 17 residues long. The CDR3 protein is CSASRGGGSLSTDTQYF. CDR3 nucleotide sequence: TGCAGTGCTAGTAGGGGGGGGGGTTCCCTTAGCACAGATACTCAGTATTTT.

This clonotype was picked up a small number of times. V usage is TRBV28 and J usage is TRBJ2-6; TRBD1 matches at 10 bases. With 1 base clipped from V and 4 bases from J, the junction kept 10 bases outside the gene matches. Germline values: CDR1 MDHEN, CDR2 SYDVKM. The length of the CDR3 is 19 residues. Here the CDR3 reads CASSLSLGGQGNGANVLTF. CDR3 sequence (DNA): TGTGCCAGCAGTTTATCCCTCGGGGGACAGGGGAACGGGGCCAACGTCCTGACTTTC.

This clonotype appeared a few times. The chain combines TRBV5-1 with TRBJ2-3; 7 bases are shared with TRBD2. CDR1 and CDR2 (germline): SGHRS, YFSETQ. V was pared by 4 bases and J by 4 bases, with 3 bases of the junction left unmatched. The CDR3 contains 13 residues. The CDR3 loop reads CASSTGLADTQYF. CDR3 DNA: TGCGCCAGCAGCACCGGACTAGCAGATACGCAGTATTTT.

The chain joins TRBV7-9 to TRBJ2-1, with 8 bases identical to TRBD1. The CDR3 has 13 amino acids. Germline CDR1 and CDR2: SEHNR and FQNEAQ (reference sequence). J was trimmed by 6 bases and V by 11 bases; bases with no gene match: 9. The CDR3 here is CAGNWGTGNEQFF. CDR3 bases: TGTGCCGGCAACTGGGGGACAGGCAATGAGCAGTTCTTC. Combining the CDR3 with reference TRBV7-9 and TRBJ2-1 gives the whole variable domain DTGVSQNPRHKITKRGQNVTFRCDPISEHNRLYWYRQTLGQGPEFLTYFQNEAQLEKSRLLSDRFSAERPKGSFSTLEIQRTEQGDSAMYLCAGNWGTGNEQFFGPGTRLTVL.

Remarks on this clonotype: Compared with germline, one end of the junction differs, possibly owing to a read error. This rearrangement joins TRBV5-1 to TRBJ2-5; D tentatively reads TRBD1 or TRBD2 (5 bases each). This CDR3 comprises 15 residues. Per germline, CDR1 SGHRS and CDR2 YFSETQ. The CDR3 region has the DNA TGCGCCAGCAGCTTAGGGGCAGGAGGCCAAAAGACCCAGTACTTC. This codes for CASSLGAGGQKTQYF.

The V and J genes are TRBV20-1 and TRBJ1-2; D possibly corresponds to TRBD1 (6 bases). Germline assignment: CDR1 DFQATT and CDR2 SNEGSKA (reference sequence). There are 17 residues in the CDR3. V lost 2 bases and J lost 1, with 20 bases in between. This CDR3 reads CSARSLGGGNDNYGYTF. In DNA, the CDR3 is TGCAGTGCTAGATCTCTAGGGGGGGGGAACGATAACTATGGCTACACCTTC.

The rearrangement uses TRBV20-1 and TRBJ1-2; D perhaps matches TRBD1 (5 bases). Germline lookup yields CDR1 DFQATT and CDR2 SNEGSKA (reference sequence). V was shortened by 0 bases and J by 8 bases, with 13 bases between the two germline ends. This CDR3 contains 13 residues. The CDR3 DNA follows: TGCAGTGCTAGAGATAGGTTAGGGGACGGCTACACCTTC. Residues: CSARDRLGDGYTF.